This passage covers 27 T cell receptor beta chains from one sample sequenced in a study of cytomegalovirus exposure and HLA in healthy donors. Assay: immunoSEQ multiplex PCR; the TCRdb copy retains only in-frame clones and omits some. The table has fewer than 55,000 clones, 85% to 95% seen once. The sample taken for sequencing was PBMCs. The receptors come from a man between 18 and 29 years old in good health and CMV-seronegative.

The CDR3 region has the DNA TGTGCCAGCAGCCCCAAACCAGCGTTTTATGGCTACACCTTC. It encodes CASSPKPAFYGYTF. This chain joins TRBV28 and TRBJ1-2, with D uncertain. Germline lookup yields CDR1 MDHEN and CDR2 SYDVKM. The length of the CDR3 is 14 residues. Trimming stripped 6 bases from V and 5 bases from J, with 16 bases between.

The gene calls are TRBV18 and TRBJ2-2, with D perhaps TRBD1 (6 bases). The CDR3 covers 16 residues. CDR1 KGHSH and CDR2 LQKENI come from the germline V gene. V lost 3 bases, J lost 0 bases, and 11 bases lay in between. Here the CDR3 reads CASSPLRTANTGELFF. The DNA of the CDR3 is TGTGCCAGCTCACCCCTCAGGACAGCGAACACCGGGGAGCTGTTTTTT.

In nucleotides, the CDR3 is TGTGCCAGCAGCTCGCGACTAGCGGGAGGAGAGCAGTTCTTC. It encodes CASSSRLAGGEQFF. The chain is built from TRBV11-3 and TRBJ2-1, with 13 nucleotides matching TRBD2. Looked up from germline, CDR1 is SGHNT and CDR2 is YENEEA. CDR3 size: 14 residues. V lost 4 bases, J lost 10 bases, and 4 bases stayed unmatched.

This chain uses TRBV7-3 with TRBJ2-3; no firm D call. Germline assignment: CDR1 SGHTA and CDR2 FQGTGA. This CDR3 has 10 residues. V was cut by 7 bases and J by 4 bases, with 3 bases left in between. CDR3 sequence reads: CASISDTQYF. CDR3 coding DNA: TGTGCCAGCATCTCAGATACGCAGTATTTT.

The chain has TRBV7-6 and TRBJ1-1, with D possibly TRBD1 on 6 matching bases. Germline values: CDR1 SGHVS, CDR2 FNYEAQ. The CDR3 runs 13 residues. V lost 5 bases to trimming and J lost 4 bases, with 11 bases between them. The CDR3 loop reads CASSIKTGTEAFF. In DNA form, the CDR3 reads TGTGCCAGCAGCATCAAGACAGGCACTGAAGCTTTCTTT. Based on the CDR3 plus reference TRBV7-6 and TRBJ1-1, the full variable domain is GAGVSQSPRYKVTKRGQDVALRCDPISGHVSLYWYRQALGQGPEFLTYFNYEAQQDKSGLPNDRFSAERPEGSISTLTIQRTEQRDSAMYRCASSIKTGTEAFFGQGTRLTVV.

The sample holds a few counts of this clone. This rearrangement joins TRBV2 to TRBJ1-4; 9 bases are shared with TRBD1. The germline gives CDR1 SNHLY, CDR2 FYNNEI. Trimming at V came to 2 bases and at J to 7 bases, leaving 5 bases not matched to a gene. The CDR3 has 15 residues. The CDR3 region has the DNA TGTGCCAGCAGTGAAAGGGGACAGGGAGTTGAAAAACTGTTTTTT. This codes for CASSERGQGVEKLFF.

The CDR3 sequence is CSASGGDGIQYF. CDR3 sequence (DNA): TGCAGCGCTTCGGGGGGGGATGGCATTCAGTACTTC. The rearrangement uses TRBV29-1 and TRBJ2-4, with TRBD2 matching over 8 bases. There are 12 residues in the CDR3. Trimming took 7 bases from V and 9 from J; bases not matched to a gene: 8. Germline loops: CDR1 SQVTM, CDR2 ANQGSEA.

V gene TRBV6-5 combines with J gene TRBJ2-5, with 9 bases lining up with TRBD2. CDR1 and CDR2 (germline): MNHEY, SVGAGI. Trimming removed 0 bases from V and 4 bases from J; junction bases left unmatched: 6. The CDR3 spans 16 residues. CDR3 loop: CASSYSEREERETQYF. The CDR3 coding sequence is TGTGCCAGCAGTTACTCCGAGCGGGAGGAGCGAGAGACCCAGTACTTC.

V usage is TRBV30 and J usage is TRBJ1-5; D gene ambiguous. Germline lookup yields CDR1 GTSNPN and CDR2 SVGIG (reference sequence). V was shortened by 2 bases and J by 3 bases, with 8 bases between the two germline ends. The CDR3 is made up of 13 amino acids. This CDR3 reads CAWSNSLNQPQHF. The CDR3 nucleotides are TGTGCCTGGAGTAATAGTCTCAATCAGCCCCAGCATTTT.

V and J are TRBV5-4 and TRBJ2-5; 14 nucleotides align to TRBD2. CDR1 is SGHNT and CDR2 is YYREEE in the germline V gene (reference sequence). The CDR3 has 15 residues. V shed 4 bases, J shed 4 bases, and the junction held 3 bases outside the gene matches. CDR3 DNA: TGTGCCAGCAGCCTGACTAGCGGGAGGGGAGAGACCCAGTACTTC. This codes for CASSLTSGRGETQYF.

The chain employs TRBV7-2 and TRBJ2-4; 8 nucleotides align to TRBD1. The CDR3 consists of 13 residues. V lost 11 bases and J lost 9; bases outside the gene matches: 12. Germline lookup yields CDR1 SGHTA and CDR2 FQGNSA. The CDR3, as DNA: TGTGCCGAAGAAGGCAGGGGGCTTGGCATTCAGTACTTC. Translation: CAEEGRGLGIQYF.

V and J are TRBV6-4 and TRBJ1-1; no definite D call. The germline CDR1 and CDR2 sequences are MRHNA and SNTAGT. Trimming left V 7 bases short and J 5 bases short, with 11 bases between. The CDR3 consists of 12 residues. CDR3 DNA sequence: TGTGCCAGCAAGTCGGAGGGAACTGAAGCTTTCTTT. Its translation is CASKSEGTEAFF.

CDR3: CASSYGGQGAGETQYF. The CDR3 nucleotides are TGTGCCAGCAGTTACGGCGGACAGGGGGCAGGGGAGACCCAGTACTTC. The chain joins TRBV6-5 to TRBJ2-5; 11 bases are a match to TRBD1. The CDR3 is 16 amino acids. The V segment lost 2 bases and the J segment 5 bases; nucleotides outside the gene matches: 7. The germline gives CDR1 MNHEY, CDR2 SVGAGI.

The chain combines TRBV5-8 with TRBJ1-1, with 7 bases fitting TRBD1. CDR1 and CDR2 from the germline V gene are SGHTS and YDEGEE. The CDR3 loop spans 14 amino acids. Trimming cost V 0 bases and J 6 bases; bases outside gene matches: 5. The CDR3 spells CASSLVLQGAEAFF. CDR3 nucleotide sequence: TGTGCCAGCAGCTTGGTATTGCAGGGGGCTGAAGCTTTCTTT.

The V gene is TRBV7-3, the J gene TRBJ2-7; the match to TRBD1 covers 10 bases. This CDR3 is 14 amino acids long. The V segment lost 3 bases and the J segment 7 bases; nucleotides outside the gene matches: 6. Germline CDR1 reads SGHTA; CDR2 reads FQGTGA. CDR3 protein: CASSLGQGRGEQYF. As DNA, the CDR3 is TGTGCCAGCAGCTTGGGACAGGGGCGGGGAGAGCAGTACTTC.

The gene calls are TRBV11-2 and TRBJ2-1; 8 nucleotides match TRBD2. Germline V gives CDR1 SGHAT, CDR2 FQNNGV. The CDR3 sequence is 17 residues long. With V trimmed by 3 bases and J by 7 bases, 14 bases remained unmatched. The CDR3 here is CASSFWVPGLGNNEQFF. DNA of the CDR3: TGTGCCAGCAGCTTTTGGGTCCCGGGACTAGGCAATAATGAGCAGTTCTTC. Combining the CDR3 with reference TRBV11-2 and TRBJ2-1 gives the whole variable domain EAGVAQSPRYKIIEKRQSVAFWCNPISGHATLYWYQQILGQGPKLLIQFQNNGVVDDSQLPKDRFSAERLKGVDSTLKIQPAKLEDSAVYLCASSFWVPGLGNNEQFFGPGTRLTVL.

The gene calls are TRBV5-1 and TRBJ2-7; D may be TRBD1 (5 bases). This CDR3 is built from 14 residues. Germline lookup yields CDR1 SGHRS and CDR2 YFSETQ. Trimming removed 7 bases from V and 2 bases from J, with 16 bases in between. Here the CDR3 DNA reads TGCGCCAGCCGCGCCGAAGAAGGGGCCTACGAGCAGTACTTC. This encodes CASRAEEGAYEQYF.

V and J are TRBV27 and TRBJ2-1; tentatively, D is TRBD2 (5 bases). The CDR3 sequence is 15 residues long. Germline CDR1 reads MNHEY; CDR2 reads SMNVEV (reference sequence). Trimming took off 7 bases at V and 9 bases at J, with 22 bases between the two ends. CDR3 sequence reads: CASTGVVEGGVEQFF. CDR3 bases: TGTGCCAGCACGGGCGTTGTCGAGGGTGGGGTTGAGCAGTTCTTC.

The rearrangement joins TRBV7-9 to TRBJ2-2, with 10 positions matching TRBD2. There are 16 residues in the CDR3. After removal of 4 bases from V and 5 bases from J, the junction contained 7 bases not matched to a gene. CDR1 is SEHNR and CDR2 is FQNEAQ in the germline V gene (reference sequence). The DNA of the CDR3 is TGTGCCAGCAGCTGGCCGGGACTAGCGAGAACCGGGGAGCTGTTTTTT. Translation: CASSWPGLARTGELFF.

The chain has TRBV6-1 and TRBJ1-1; D uncertain. CDR3 size: 16 residues. Germline CDR1 reads MNHNS; CDR2 reads SASEGT. The V end was cut by 2 bases, the J end by 6 bases, with 19 bases between. DNA for the CDR3: TGTGCCAGCAGTGAAAGCCGTTCAGTTAACGGAGCTGAAGCTTTCTTT. Translating gives CASSESRSVNGAEAFF.

This sequence joins TRBV19 and TRBJ1-4, with D unresolved. The CDR3 sequence is 15 residues long. Germline V gene lookup returns CDR1 LNHDA and CDR2 SQIVND (reference sequence). Trimming removed 3 bases from V and 7 bases from J, with 15 bases in between. The CDR3 reads CASSIKIVGGEKLFF. CDR3 bases: TGTGCCAGTAGTATCAAAATAGTGGGAGGTGAAAAACTGTTTTTT.

The chain recombines TRBV28 with TRBJ2-4; 11 bases are a match to TRBD1. The CDR3 spans 17 residues. V lost 6 bases to trimming and J lost 1 base; unmatched junction nucleotides: 8. Germline assignment: CDR1 MDHEN and CDR2 SYDVKM. CDR3 DNA: TGTGCCAGCAGCGGGACAGGGGGTTATTTGGCCAAAAACATTCAGTACTTC. It translates to CASSGTGGYLAKNIQYF.

V is TRBV25-1 and J is TRBJ1-1, with TRBD1 matching 10 bases. With V trimmed by 3 bases and J by 4 bases, 8 bases remained unmatched. The CDR3 length is 16 residues. Germline V gene sequence: CDR1 MGHDK, CDR2 SYGVNS. DNA for the CDR3: TGTGCCAGCAGTGAGGGGACAGGGGTCGGCACCACTGAAGCTTTCTTT. Protein: CASSEGTGVGTTEAFF.

The chain carries TRBV4-3 and TRBJ1-3; unclear D gene. Per the germline V gene, CDR1 is LGHNA and CDR2 is YSLEER. This CDR3 spans 15 amino acids. Trimming stripped 0 bases from V and 3 bases from J, with 9 bases between. The CDR3 here is CASSQDRVGGNTIYF. The CDR3 DNA reads TGCGCCAGCAGCCAAGATCGGGTTGGTGGAAACACCATATATTTT.

The chain is built from TRBV29-1 and TRBJ2-7; TRBD2 matches 7 bases. CDR3 length equals 14 residues. J lost 0 bases, V lost 5 bases, and 7 bases had no gene match. Germline V gene data show CDR1 as SQVTM and CDR2 as ANQGSEA. CDR3 nucleotides: TGCAGCGTTATGGGGGAGGGTTACTCCTACGAGCAGTACTTC. Translated: CSVMGEGYSYEQYF.

This rearrangement joins TRBV27 to TRBJ2-2; tentative D call: TRBD2 (6 bases). The CDR3 totals 18 residues. Germline values: CDR1 MNHEY, CDR2 SMNVEV (reference sequence). Deletions cut 2 bases from V and 0 bases from J, with 16 bases between. Written as DNA, the CDR3 is TGTGCCAGCAGTTTAAGACCATGGGACTTGGCGAACACCGGGGAGCTGTTTTTT. Amino acids: CASSLRPWDLANTGELFF.

The gene calls are TRBV7-8 and TRBJ2-7; 7 bases match TRBD1. Trimming at V came to 8 bases and at J to 6 bases, leaving 13 bases not matched to a gene. The CDR3 sequence is 14 residues long. CDR1 and CDR2 (germline): SGHVS, FQNEAQ. DNA for the CDR3: TGTGCCAGCGGACGACAGGGAAGTCGGGGCGAGCAGTACTTC. This translates into CASGRQGSRGEQYF.